In its sample, the clone carrying this TCR beta chain ranks as medium-sized. This sample was included in a study of T cell repertoires in aging, cancer and after chemotherapy. Study background: Donors were grouped into six age bands spanning 30 or younger through 70 or older.

Amplification of TCR beta used genomic DNA extracted from peripheral blood. Trimming shortened V by 0 bases and J by 5 bases, and 13 bases separated the two germline ends. Germline V gives CDR1 GTSNPN, CDR2 SVGIG (reference sequence). The CDR3 has 14 residues. TRB rearrangements spanning V, D and J were amplified using mixed TRB-A/B primers. TCRdb ran MiXCR on the multiplex PCR reads and lists one entry per CDR3 protein. The sample shows thousands of distinct CDR3 sequences, approximately 20% of them seen only once. Material for sequencing was blood. The clonotype was recovered from a human donor with a blood cancer. The rearrangement uses TRBV30 and TRBJ1-2; unclear D gene. The CDR3 protein is CAWSVRPGSYGYTF. CDR3 DNA sequence: TGTGCCTGGAGTGTACGCCCCGGGAGTTATGGCTACACCTTC.